One sample yielded the 14 T cell receptor beta chains listed below, sequenced in a study of blood T cell repertoires in COVID-19. Profiling relied on immunoSEQ multiplex PCR, and the TCRdb table lists in-frame clones only, not all of them. Of 200,000 to 300,000 clones listed, almost 90% were seen once; the top ten hold under 1.5%. Source material: peripheral blood. The source is an older man with acute or convalescent COVID-19.

In its sample, this clone was seen once. The V and J genes are TRBV5-1 and TRBJ2-5, with 8 bases that match TRBD1. Germline values: CDR1 SGHRS, CDR2 YFSETQ. The CDR3 covers 15 residues. The V segment lost 4 bases and the J segment 4 bases; nucleotides outside the gene matches: 9. The CDR3 DNA reads as TGCGCCAGCAGCCGGGGGACAGGATTAGGAGAGACCCAGTACTTC. It encodes CASSRGTGLGETQYF.

V gene TRBV7-8 combines with J gene TRBJ2-3; possibly TRBD2 for D (7 bases). The CDR3 has 15 residues. Germline V gives CDR1 SGHVS, CDR2 FQNEAQ. V was pared by 5 bases and J by 1 base, with 13 bases between. The CDR3 reads CASSRGGVRTDTQYF. Here the CDR3 DNA reads TGTGCCAGCAGCCGAGGGGGGGTTCGCACAGATACGCAGTATTTT. Full variable domain (rest looked up from reference TRBV7-8 and TRBJ2-3): GAGVSQSPRYKVAKRGQDVALRCDPISGHVSLFWYQQALGQGPEFLTYFQNEAQLDKSGLPSDRFFAERPEGSVSTLKIQRTQQEDSAVYLCASSRGGVRTDTQYFGPGTRLTVL.

This chain uses TRBV10-1 with TRBJ2-5; D not resolved. From germline, CDR1 is WNHNN and CDR2 SYGVQD (reference sequence). The germline V and J ends were trimmed by 10 bases and 5 bases, with 8 bases remaining between them. The CDR3 has 10 amino acids. CDR3 sequence: CATEEETQYF. Here the CDR3 DNA reads TGCGCCACTGAAGAGGAGACCCAGTACTTC.

The gene calls are TRBV18 and TRBJ2-3, with 7 bases matching TRBD2. The CDR3 consists of 16 residues. Germline-derived CDR1 and CDR2 are KGHSH and LQKENI. V dropped 6 bases and J dropped 0; count of bases not matched to a gene: 9. The DNA of the CDR3 is TGTGCCAGCTCCCAAGAGGCGGGAGTGAGCACAGATACGCAGTATTTT. Encoded protein: CASSQEAGVSTDTQYF.

This chain links TRBV5-4 with TRBJ1-6; D is undetermined. Germline V gene sequence: CDR1 SGHNT, CDR2 YYREEE (reference sequence). V was shortened by 2 bases and J by 0 bases, with 12 bases between the two germline ends. CDR3 size: 17 residues. Here the CDR3 reads CASSLDPPSSYNSPLHF. The CDR3 nucleotides are TGTGCCAGCAGCTTAGATCCACCTAGCTCCTATAATTCACCCCTCCACTTT.

The chain couples TRBV6-5 to TRBJ1-1; 9 bases agree with TRBD1. CDR3 length: 15 residues. The V gene's germline CDR1 is MNHEY and CDR2 SVGAGI. The V and J ends lost 5 bases and 8 bases, in that order; junction bases with no gene match: 12. The chain's CDR3 is CASSRGAGTGREAFF. In DNA, the CDR3 is TGTGCCAGCAGTCGGGGGGCCGGGACAGGGAGGGAAGCTTTCTTT.

V usage is TRBV5-1 and J usage is TRBJ2-5; 9 nucleotides match TRBD1. CDR1 and CDR2 (germline): SGHRS, YFSETQ. This CDR3 region has 15 residues. V gave up 3 bases and J gave up 3 bases; unmatched junction bases: 6. CDR3 amino acids: CASSSAGTGKETQYF. CDR3 DNA sequence: TGCGCCAGCAGCTCGGCCGGGACAGGGAAAGAGACCCAGTACTTC.

Here the CDR3 DNA reads TGTGCCAGTAGTCAGGGAGATACGCAGTATTTT. Its translation: CASSQGDTQYF. The V and J genes are TRBV19 and TRBJ2-3; D might be TRBD1 (5 bases). This CDR3 is built from 11 residues. Germline lookup yields CDR1 LNHDA and CDR2 SQIVND (reference sequence). V was pared by 5 bases and J by 5 bases, with 5 bases between.

This sequence joins TRBV5-1 and TRBJ1-1; unclear D gene. The CDR3 has 14 amino acids. Germline CDR1 is SGHRS and CDR2 is YFSETQ. V lost 2 bases to trimming and J lost 0 bases, with 8 bases between them. In nucleotides, the CDR3 is TGCGCCAGCAGCTTACAACAACTGAACACTGAAGCTTTCTTT. Residues: CASSLQQLNTEAFF.

This clone has more than one count but fewer than ten. The chain links TRBV27 to TRBJ2-3; TRBD1 aligns across 7 bases. The germline gives CDR1 MNHEY, CDR2 SMNVEV (reference sequence). The ends lost 3 bases at V and 1 base at J; junction bases unmatched: 1. This CDR3 contains 14 residues. The CDR3 region has the DNA TGTGCCAGCAGTTTTACAGGGGGCACAGATACGCAGTATTTT. Translated, it gives CASSFTGGTDTQYF.

This clone was seen a few times. V is TRBV6-5 and J is TRBJ1-2; 8 bases fit TRBD1. Germline-derived CDR1 and CDR2 are MNHEY and SVGAGI. V shed 4 bases, J shed 0 bases, and the junction held 4 bases outside the gene matches. The CDR3 spans 15 residues. The CDR3 DNA is TGTGCCAGCAGTTCCACGACAGGGGCTAACTATGGCTACACCTTC. This gives the protein CASSSTTGANYGYTF.

This chain uses TRBV12-3 or TRBV12-4 with TRBJ1-2, with D tentatively TRBD1 (6 bases). CDR3 size: 13 residues. V was pared by 6 bases and J by 5 bases, with 13 bases between. This CDR3 is CASRKMGAYGYTF. The CDR3 nucleotides read TGTGCCAGCAGAAAAATGGGGGCTTATGGCTACACCTTC.

The sample holds a few counts of this clone. The chain carries TRBV12-2 and TRBJ1-1; the table's D call of TRBD1 was not tested on the DNA. TRBV12-2 counts as a pseudogene. The CDR3 sequence is 15 residues long. CDR3 amino acids: CASRYGTVGLIRAFF. The CDR3 nucleotides read TGTGCAAGTCGCTATGGGACAGTCGGGTTGATACGAGCTTTCTTT.

The rearrangement links TRBV15 to TRBJ1-5; D may be TRBD1 (5 bases). The germline V gene has CDR1 LNHNV and CDR2 YYDKDF (reference sequence). CDR3 length: 15 residues. The V gene lost 0 bases and the J gene lost 7 bases, with 13 bases spanning the gap. The CDR3 DNA follows: TGTGCCACCAGCAGAGATCTCTCAAAGGGGCAGCCCCAGCATTTT. Its protein is CATSRDLSKGQPQHF.